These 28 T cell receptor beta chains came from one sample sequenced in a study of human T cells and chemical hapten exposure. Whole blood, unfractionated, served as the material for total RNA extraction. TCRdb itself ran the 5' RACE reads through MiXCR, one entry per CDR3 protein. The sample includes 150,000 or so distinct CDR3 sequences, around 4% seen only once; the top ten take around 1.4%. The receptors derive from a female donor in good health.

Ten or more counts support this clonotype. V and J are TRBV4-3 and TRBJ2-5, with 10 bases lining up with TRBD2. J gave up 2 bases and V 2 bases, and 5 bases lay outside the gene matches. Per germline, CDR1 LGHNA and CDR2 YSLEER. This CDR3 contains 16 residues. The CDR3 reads CASSQLPAGGQETQYF. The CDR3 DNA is TGCGCCAGCAGCCAACTTCCAGCGGGGGGGCAAGAGACCCAGTACTTC.

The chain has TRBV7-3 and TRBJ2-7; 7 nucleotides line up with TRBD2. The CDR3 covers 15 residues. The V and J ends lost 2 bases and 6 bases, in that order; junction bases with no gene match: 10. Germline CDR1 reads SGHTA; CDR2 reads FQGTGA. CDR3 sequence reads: CASSLSGGGAGEQYF. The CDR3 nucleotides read TGTGCCAGCAGCTTATCGGGAGGCGGGGCGGGCGAGCAGTACTTC.

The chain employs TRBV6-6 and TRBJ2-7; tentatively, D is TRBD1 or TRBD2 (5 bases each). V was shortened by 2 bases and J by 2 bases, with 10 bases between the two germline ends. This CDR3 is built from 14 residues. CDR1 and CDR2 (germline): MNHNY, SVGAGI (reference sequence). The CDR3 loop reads CASSYRGRAYEQYF. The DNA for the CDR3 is TGTGCCAGCAGTTACAGGGGACGAGCCTACGAGCAGTACTTC.

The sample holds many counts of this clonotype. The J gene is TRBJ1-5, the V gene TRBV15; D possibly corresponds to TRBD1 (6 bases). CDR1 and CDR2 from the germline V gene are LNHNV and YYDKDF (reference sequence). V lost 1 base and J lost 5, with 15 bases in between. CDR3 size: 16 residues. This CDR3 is CATSRGGRGRDQPQHF. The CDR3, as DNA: TGTGCCACCAGCAGAGGGGGCAGGGGACGGGATCAGCCCCAGCATTTT.

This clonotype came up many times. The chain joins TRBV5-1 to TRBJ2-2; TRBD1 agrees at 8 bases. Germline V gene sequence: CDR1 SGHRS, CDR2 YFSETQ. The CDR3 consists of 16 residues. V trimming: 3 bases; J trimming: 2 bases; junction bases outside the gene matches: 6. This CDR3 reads CASSWYGQGNTGELFF. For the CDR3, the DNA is TGCGCCAGCAGCTGGTACGGACAGGGCAACACCGGGGAGCTGTTTTTT.

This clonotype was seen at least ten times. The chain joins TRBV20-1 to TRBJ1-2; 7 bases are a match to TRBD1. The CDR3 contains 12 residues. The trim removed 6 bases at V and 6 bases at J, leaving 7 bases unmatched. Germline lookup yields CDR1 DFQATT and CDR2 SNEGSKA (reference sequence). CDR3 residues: CSAGTEGHGYTF. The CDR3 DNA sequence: TGCAGTGCGGGGACAGAAGGACATGGCTACACCTTC.

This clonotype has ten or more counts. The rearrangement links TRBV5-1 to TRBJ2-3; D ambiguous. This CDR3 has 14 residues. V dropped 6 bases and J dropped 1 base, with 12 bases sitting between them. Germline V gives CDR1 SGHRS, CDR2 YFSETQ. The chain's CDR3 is CASTPALGTDTQYF. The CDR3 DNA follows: TGCGCCAGCACCCCAGCCCTGGGCACAGATACGCAGTATTTT.

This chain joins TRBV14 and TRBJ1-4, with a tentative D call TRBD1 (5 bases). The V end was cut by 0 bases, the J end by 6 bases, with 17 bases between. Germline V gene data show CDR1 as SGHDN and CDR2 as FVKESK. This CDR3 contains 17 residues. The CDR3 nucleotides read TGTGCCAGCAGCCAAGAGCCATATCAGGGTCGGGATGAAAAACTGTTTTTT. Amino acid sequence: CASSQEPYQGRDEKLFF.

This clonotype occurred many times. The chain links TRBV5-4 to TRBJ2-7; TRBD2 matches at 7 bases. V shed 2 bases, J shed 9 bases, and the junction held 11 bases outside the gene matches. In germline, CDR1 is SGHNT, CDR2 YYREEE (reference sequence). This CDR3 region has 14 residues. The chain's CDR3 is CASSFGLAAGWQYF. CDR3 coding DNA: TGTGCCAGCAGCTTCGGGCTAGCGGCAGGTTGGCAGTACTTC.

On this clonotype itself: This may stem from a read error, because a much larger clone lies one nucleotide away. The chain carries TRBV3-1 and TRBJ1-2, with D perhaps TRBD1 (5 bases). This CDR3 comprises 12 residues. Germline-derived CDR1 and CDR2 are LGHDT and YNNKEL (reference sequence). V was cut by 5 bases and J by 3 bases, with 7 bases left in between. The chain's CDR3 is CASSKGDYGYTF. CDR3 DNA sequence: TGTGCCAGCAGCAAAGGGGACTATGGCTACACCTTC.

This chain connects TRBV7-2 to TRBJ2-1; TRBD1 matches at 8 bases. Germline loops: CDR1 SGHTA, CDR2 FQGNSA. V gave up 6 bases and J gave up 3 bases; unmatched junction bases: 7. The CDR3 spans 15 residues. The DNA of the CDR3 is TGTGCCAGCAGAAGGACAGGGCGAAACTACAATGAGCAGTTCTTC. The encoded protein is CASRRTGRNYNEQFF.

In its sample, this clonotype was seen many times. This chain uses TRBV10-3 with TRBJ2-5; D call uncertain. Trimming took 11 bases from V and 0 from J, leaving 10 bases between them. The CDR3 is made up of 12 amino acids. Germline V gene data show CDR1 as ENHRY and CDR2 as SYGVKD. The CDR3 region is CAVSEYQETQYF. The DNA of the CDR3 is TGTGCCGTCTCGGAGTACCAAGAGACCCAGTACTTC.

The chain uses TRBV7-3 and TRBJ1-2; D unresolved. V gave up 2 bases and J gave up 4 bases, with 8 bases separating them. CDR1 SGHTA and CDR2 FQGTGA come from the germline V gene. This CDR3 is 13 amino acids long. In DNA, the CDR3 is TGTGCCAGCAGCTTAGGGAAGACCTATGGCTACACCTTC. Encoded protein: CASSLGKTYGYTF.

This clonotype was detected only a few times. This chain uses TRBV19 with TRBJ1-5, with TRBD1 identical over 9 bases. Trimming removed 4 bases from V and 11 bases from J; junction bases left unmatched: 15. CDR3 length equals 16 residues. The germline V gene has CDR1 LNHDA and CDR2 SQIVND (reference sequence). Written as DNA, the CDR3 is TGTGCCAGTAGTACCCGGGACAGGGTCGGGCTCTCTGCCCAGCATTTT. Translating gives CASSTRDRVGLSAQHF.

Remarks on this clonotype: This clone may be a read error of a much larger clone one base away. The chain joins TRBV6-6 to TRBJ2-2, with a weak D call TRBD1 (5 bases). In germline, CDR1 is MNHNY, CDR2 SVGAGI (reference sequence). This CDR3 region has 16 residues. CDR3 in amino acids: CAGSYSKPGWTGELFF. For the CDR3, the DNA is TGTGCCGGCAGTTACTCGAAGCCAGGGTGGACCGGGGAGCTGTTTTTT.

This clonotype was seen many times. The CDR3 nucleotides are TGTGCCAGCAGTCCCGGGACAGGGGGTTACACAGATACGCAGTATTTT. Its translation is CASSPGTGGYTDTQYF. This chain connects TRBV28 to TRBJ2-3; 11 positions agree with TRBD1. Germline V CDR1 and CDR2: MDHEN, SYDVKM. The J segment lost 2 bases and the V segment lost 5 bases, leaving 6 bases of the junction unmatched. This CDR3 has 16 residues.

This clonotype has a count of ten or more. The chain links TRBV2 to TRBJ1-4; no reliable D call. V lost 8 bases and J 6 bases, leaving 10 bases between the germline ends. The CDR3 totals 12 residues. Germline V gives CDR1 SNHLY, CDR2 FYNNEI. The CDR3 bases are TGTGCCAGCCGCGGACTGGATGAAAAACTGTTTTTT. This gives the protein CASRGLDEKLFF.

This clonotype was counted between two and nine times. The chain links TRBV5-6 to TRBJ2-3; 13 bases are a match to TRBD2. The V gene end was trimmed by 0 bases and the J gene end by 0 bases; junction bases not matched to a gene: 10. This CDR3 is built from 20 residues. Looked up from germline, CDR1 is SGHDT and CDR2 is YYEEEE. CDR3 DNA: TGTGCCAGCAGCTTGGTCGGGACTAGCGGGGCTTATCCTAGCACAGATACGCAGTATTTT. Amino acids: CASSLVGTSGAYPSTDTQYF. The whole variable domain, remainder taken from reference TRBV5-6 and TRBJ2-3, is DAGVTQSPTHLIKTRGQQVTLRCSPKSGHDTVSWYQQALGQGPQFIFQYYEEEERQRGNFPDRFSGHQFPNYSSELNVNALLLGDSALYLCASSLVGTSGAYPSTDTQYFGPGTRLTVL.

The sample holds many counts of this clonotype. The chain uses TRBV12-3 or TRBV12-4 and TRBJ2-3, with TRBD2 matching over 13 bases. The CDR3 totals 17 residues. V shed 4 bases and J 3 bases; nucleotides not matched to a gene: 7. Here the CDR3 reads CASSSGLAGVGTDTQYF. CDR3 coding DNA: TGTGCCAGCAGTTCAGGACTAGCGGGGGTGGGGACAGATACGCAGTATTTT.

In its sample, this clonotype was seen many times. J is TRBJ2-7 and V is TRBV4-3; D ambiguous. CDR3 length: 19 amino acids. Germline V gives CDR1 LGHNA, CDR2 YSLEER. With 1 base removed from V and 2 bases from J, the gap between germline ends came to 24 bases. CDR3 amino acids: CASSQVVAGDAFETYEQYF. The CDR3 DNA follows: TGCGCCAGCAGCCAAGTAGTAGCCGGCGACGCATTCGAAACCTACGAGCAGTACTTC.

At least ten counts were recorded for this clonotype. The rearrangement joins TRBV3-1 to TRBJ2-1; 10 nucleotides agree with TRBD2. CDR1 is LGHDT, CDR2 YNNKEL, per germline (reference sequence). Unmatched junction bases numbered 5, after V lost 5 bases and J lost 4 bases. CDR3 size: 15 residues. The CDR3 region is CASSAGLAEYNEQFF. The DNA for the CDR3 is TGTGCCAGCAGCGCTGGACTAGCGGAGTACAATGAGCAGTTCTTC.

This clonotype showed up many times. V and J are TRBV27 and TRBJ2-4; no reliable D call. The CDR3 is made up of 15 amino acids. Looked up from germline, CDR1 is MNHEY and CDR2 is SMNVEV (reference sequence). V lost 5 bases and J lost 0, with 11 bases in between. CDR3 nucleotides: TGTGCCAGCAGTCTTTCGCCCCGAGCCAAAAACATTCAGTACTTC. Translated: CASSLSPRAKNIQYF.

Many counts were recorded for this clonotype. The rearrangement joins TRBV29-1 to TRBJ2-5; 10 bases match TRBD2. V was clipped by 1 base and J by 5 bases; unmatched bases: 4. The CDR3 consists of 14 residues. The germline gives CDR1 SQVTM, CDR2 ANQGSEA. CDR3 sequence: CSVEGAGGPETQYF. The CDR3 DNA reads TGCAGCGTTGAAGGAGCGGGGGGGCCGGAGACCCAGTACTTC.

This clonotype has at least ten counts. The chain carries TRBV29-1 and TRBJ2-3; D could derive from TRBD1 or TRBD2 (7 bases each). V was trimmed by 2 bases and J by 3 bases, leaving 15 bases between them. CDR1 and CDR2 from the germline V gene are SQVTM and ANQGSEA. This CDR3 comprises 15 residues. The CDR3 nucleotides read TGCAGCGTTGAACCAGGGGGGGGGCGGACAGATACGCAGTATTTT. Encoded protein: CSVEPGGGRTDTQYF.

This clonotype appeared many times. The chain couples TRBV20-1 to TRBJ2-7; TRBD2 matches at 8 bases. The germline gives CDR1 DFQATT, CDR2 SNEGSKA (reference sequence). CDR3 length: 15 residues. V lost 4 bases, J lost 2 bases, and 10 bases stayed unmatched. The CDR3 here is CSATLDPGGPYEQYF. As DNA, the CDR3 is TGCAGTGCTACACTCGACCCGGGGGGGCCCTACGAGCAGTACTTC.

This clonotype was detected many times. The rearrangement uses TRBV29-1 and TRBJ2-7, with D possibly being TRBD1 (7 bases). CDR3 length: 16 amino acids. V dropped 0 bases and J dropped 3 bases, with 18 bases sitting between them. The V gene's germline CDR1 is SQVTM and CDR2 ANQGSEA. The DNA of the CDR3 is TGCAGCGTTGAAGACCCAGAGCAGGGGGGTTTCTACGAGCAGTACTTC. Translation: CSVEDPEQGGFYEQYF.

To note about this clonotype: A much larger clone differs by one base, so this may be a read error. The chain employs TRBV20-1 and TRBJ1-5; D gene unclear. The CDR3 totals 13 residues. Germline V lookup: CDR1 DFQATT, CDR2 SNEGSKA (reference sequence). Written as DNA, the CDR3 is TGCAGTGCTAACGATAATAGCAATCAGACCCAGCATTTT. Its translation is CSANDNSNQTQHF.

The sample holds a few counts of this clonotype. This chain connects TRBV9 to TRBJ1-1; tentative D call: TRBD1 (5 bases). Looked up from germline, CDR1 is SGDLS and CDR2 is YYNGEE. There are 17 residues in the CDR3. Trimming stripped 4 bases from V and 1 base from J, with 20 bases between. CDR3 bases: TGTGCCAGCAGCAATTTGAGGGGCAATGCCAGGAACACTGAAGCTTTCTTT. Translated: CASSNLRGNARNTEAFF.